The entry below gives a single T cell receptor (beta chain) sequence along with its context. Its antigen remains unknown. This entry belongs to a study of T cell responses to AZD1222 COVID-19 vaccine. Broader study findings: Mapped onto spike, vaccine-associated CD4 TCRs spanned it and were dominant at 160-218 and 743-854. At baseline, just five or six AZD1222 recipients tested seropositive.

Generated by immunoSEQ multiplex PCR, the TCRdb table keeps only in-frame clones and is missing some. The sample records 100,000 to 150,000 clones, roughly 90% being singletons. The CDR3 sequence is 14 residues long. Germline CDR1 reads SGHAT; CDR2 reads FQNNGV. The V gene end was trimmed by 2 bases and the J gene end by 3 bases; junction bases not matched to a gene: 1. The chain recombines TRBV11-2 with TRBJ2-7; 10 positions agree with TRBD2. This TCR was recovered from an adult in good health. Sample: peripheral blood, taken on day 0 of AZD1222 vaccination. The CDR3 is CASSLSSGSYEQYF. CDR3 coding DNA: TGTGCCAGCAGCTTATCTAGCGGGAGCTACGAGCAGTACTTC.